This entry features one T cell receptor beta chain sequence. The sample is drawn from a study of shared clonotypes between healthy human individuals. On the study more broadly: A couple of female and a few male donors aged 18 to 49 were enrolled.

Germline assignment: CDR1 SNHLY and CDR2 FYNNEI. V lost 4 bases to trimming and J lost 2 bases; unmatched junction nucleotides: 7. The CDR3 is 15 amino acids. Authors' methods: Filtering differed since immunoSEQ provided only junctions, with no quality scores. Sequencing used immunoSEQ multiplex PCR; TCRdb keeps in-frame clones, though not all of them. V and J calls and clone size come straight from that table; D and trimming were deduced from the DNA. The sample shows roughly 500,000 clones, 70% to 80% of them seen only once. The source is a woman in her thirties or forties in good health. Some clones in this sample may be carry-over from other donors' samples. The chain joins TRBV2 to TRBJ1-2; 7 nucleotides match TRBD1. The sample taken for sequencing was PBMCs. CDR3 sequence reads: CASSALTGLNYGYTF. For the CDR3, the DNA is TGTGCCAGCAGTGCGTTGACAGGGTTAAACTATGGCTACACCTTC.